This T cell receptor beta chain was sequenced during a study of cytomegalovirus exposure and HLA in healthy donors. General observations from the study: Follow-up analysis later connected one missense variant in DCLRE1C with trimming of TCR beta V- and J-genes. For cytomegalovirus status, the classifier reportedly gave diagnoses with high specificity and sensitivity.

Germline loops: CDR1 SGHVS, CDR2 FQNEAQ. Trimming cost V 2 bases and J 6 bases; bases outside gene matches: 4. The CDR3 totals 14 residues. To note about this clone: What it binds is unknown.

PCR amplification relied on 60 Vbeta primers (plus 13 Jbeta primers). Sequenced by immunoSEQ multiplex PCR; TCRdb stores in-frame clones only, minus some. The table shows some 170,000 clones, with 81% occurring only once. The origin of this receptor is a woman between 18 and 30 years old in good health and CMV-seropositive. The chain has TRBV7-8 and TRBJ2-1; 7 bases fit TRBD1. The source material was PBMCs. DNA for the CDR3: TGTGCCAGCAGCTTAAGGGACAGTTCCAATGAGCAGTTCTTC. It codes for CASSLRDSSNEQFF.